Sequencing of this T cell receptor beta chain was carried out in a study of blood T cells in healthy people across ages. A second about 7 to 12 cycle PCR used barcoded and J-beta primers. Via MiXCR, TCRdb re-called the 5' RACE reads, giving one row per CDR3 protein. The sample yields 600,000 to 850,000 distinct CDR3 sequences, approximately 25% seen once. Germline-derived CDR1 and CDR2 are SGHTA and FQGNSA. The CDR3 extends over 14 amino acids. V dropped 1 base and J dropped 6 bases, with 12 bases sitting between them. This clonotype was counted a single time. These data were also filed under a second study, of T cells of mothers and their children. According to that study: Researchers put all of the extracted RNA into cDNA synthesis, using roughly 1.5 ug per 15 ul.

The sequenced sample was blood. The receptor was isolated from a boy aged 10-17 years in good health. This chain uses TRBV7-2 with TRBJ1-2; a possible D gene is TRBD1 (6 bases). The CDR3 nucleotides are TGTGCCAGCAGCTTAGTACCCAGGGGTGATGGCTACACCTTC. This gives the protein CASSLVPRGDGYTF. Complete variable domain (other parts from reference TRBV7-2 and TRBJ1-2): GAGVSQSPSNKVTEKGKDVELRCDPISGHTALYWYRQSLGQGLEFLIYFQGNSAPDKSGLPSDRFSAERTGGSVSTLTIQRTQQEDSAVYLCASSLVPRGDGYTFGSGTRLTVV.